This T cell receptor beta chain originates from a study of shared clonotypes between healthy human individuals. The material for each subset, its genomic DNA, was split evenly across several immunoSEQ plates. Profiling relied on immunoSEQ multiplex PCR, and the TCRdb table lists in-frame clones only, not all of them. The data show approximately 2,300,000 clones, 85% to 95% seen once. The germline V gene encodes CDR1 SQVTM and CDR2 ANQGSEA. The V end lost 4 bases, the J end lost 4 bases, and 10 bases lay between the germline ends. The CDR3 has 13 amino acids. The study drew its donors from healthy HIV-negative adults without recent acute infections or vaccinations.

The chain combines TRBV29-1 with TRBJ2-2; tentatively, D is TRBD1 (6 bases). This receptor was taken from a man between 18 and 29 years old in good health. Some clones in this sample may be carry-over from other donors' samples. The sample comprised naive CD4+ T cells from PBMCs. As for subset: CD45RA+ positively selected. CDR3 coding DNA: TGCAGCGTTGGACAGGTCCTCACCGGGGAGCTGTTTTTT. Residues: CSVGQVLTGELFF.